In its sample, the clone carrying this TCR beta chain was seen a few times. Its antigen is undetermined. TCRdb re-derived calls from the 5' RACE reads in MiXCR, one entry per CDR3 protein. The table shows hundreds of thousands of distinct CDR3 sequences, with roughly 12% occurring only once. The data were obtained in a study of T cells after yellow fever vaccination. Trimming removed 4 bases from V and 8 bases from J; junction bases left unmatched: 9. Looked up from germline, CDR1 is MNHEY and CDR2 is SVGAGI. This CDR3 has 15 amino acids. Study conclusions and caveats: Among primary-vaccination clones, most reappeared after the booster, at 96% for CD4 and more than 75% for CD8. Weaker in magnitude, the secondary response showed a faster peak on day 5 versus 15.

The sequences come from PBMCs, collected on the day of the yellow fever booster vaccination. The sequence was obtained from a young man who received the YFV17D yellow fever vaccine. V gene TRBV6-5 combines with J gene TRBJ2-1; 9 bases match TRBD2. CDR3 DNA sequence: TGTGCCAGCAGTTCCCTAGCGGGACCCTCTTATGAGCAGTTCTTC. Protein sequence: CASSSLAGPSYEQFF.